What follows is one T cell receptor (beta chain) and its context. Original processing methods: How many nucleated cells were present was estimated from reference gene primer amplification. TCRdb keeps only in-frame clones here, not all; method: immunoSEQ multiplex PCR. V and J calls and clone size are as listed in that table; D and trimming were resolved from the DNA. Counted here are approximately 220,000 clones, roughly 80% occurring once; the ten biggest clones make up more than 9%. The ends lost 1 base at V and 3 bases at J; junction bases unmatched: 3. Germline loops: CDR1 SGDLS, CDR2 YYNGEE. CDR3 length: 14 amino acids. The data derive from a study of blood T cell repertoires in COVID-19. About the research overall: The study drew acute and convalescent COVID-19 samples from the United States, Italy and Spain. In each case, the material was cDNA or gDNA derived from T cells, B-cell-depleted T cells, or PBMCs.

The chain combines TRBV9 with TRBJ2-7, with TRBD2 matching 8 bases. Input material: peripheral blood. The sequence was obtained from a woman of 80 years or more with acute or convalescent COVID-19. The DNA of the CDR3 is TGTGCCAGCAGCGTAAGTCGGGGGGGCTACGAGCAGTACTTC. This sequence encodes CASSVSRGGYEQYF.